Listed here are 20 T cell receptor beta chains from one sample, sequenced in a study of T-cell reconstitution after alpha-beta-depleted transplantation in children. TCRbeta library preparation incorporated unique molecular identifiers. In TCRdb, the PCR reads were re-called with MiXCR into one record per CDR3 protein. The profile shows around 450,000 distinct CDR3 sequences, roughly 44% of them singletons. Sequencing was performed on PBMCs, taken before TCRalphabeta/CD19-depleted stem cell transplant. Source of these receptors: a girl aged 2-10 years with aplastic anemia, due to receive a stem cell transplant.

A single count supports this clonotype. This chain uses TRBV10-3 with TRBJ2-7; D remains ambiguous. Per germline, CDR1 ENHRY and CDR2 SYGVKD. The CDR3 has 12 residues. With 10 bases removed from V and 0 bases from J, the gap between germline ends came to 10 bases. The CDR3 reads CATGGVSYEQYF. The CDR3 DNA reads TGTGCCACGGGTGGAGTCTCCTACGAGCAGTACTTC.

This clonotype turned up a few times. The V and J genes are TRBV4-1 and TRBJ2-6; D is unclear. This CDR3 is built from 13 residues. V was trimmed by 6 bases and J by 2 bases, leaving 5 bases between them. Germline V CDR1 and CDR2: MGHRA, YSYEKL. The CDR3 coding sequence is TGCGCCAGCAGGGGTCCTGGGGCCAACGTCCTGACTTTC. Residues: CASRGPGANVLTF.

This clonotype was counted a single time. The gene calls are TRBV3-1 and TRBJ2-1; 10 bases are shared with TRBD1. Losses at the gene ends were 5 bases for V and 6 bases for J; bases not matched to a gene: 10. The CDR3 contains 16 residues. Germline CDR1 is LGHDT and CDR2 is YNNKEL (reference sequence). DNA for the CDR3: TGTGCCAGCAGCTACTGGGGGGGGACAGGGGCCAATGAGCAGTTCTTC. This translates into CASSYWGGTGANEQFF.

J is TRBJ2-4 and V is TRBV20-1; no definite D call. V dropped 6 bases and J dropped 2 bases, with 11 bases sitting between them. Germline V gives CDR1 DFQATT, CDR2 SNEGSKA (reference sequence). The CDR3 loop spans 13 amino acids. The chain's CDR3 is CSANPETKNIQYF. The CDR3 DNA follows: TGCAGTGCCAACCCGGAGACCAAAAACATTCAGTACTTC.

This clonotype was picked up many times. This chain links TRBV6-1 with TRBJ1-1; D is possibly TRBD1 (5 bases). Germline values: CDR1 MNHNS, CDR2 SASEGT. V was trimmed by 6 bases and J by 1 base, leaving 15 bases between them. The CDR3 has 15 amino acids. CDR3 bases: TGTGCCAGCAGGGGGTTTTTGGGGGGGAACACTGAAGCTTTCTTT. This gives the protein CASRGFLGGNTEAFF.

A few counts support this clonotype. V usage is TRBV12-3 or TRBV12-4 and J usage is TRBJ2-3, with a tentative D call TRBD2 (7 bases). The V end was cut by 4 bases, the J end by 6 bases, with 14 bases between. The CDR3 is 14 amino acids. The CDR3 reads CASSWGGESDTQYF. In DNA form, the CDR3 reads TGTGCCAGCAGTTGGGGGGGCGAATCCGATACGCAGTATTTT.

The table lists this clonotype with many counts. This chain connects TRBV28 to TRBJ2-7; D unclear. The CDR3 has 12 residues. Germline assignment: CDR1 MDHEN and CDR2 SYDVKM. The ends were cut back, 2 bases at V and 5 bases at J, with 7 bases in the middle. The chain's CDR3 is CASSLLRNEQYF. The CDR3 DNA follows: TGTGCCAGCAGTTTACTGAGGAACGAGCAGTACTTC.

This clonotype was recorded a few times. The genes are TRBV29-1 and TRBJ2-6, with 7 nucleotides matching TRBD2. Germline V gives CDR1 SQVTM, CDR2 ANQGSEA. V lost 6 bases, J lost 0 bases, and 5 bases stayed unmatched. This CDR3 has 15 residues. As DNA, the CDR3 is TGCAGCGTGATTGGGGGGGGCTCTGGGGCCAACGTCCTGACTTTC. It translates to CSVIGGGSGANVLTF. Drawing the rest from reference TRBV29-1 and TRBJ2-6, the complete variable domain is SAVISQKPSRDICQRGTSLTIQCQVDSQVTMMFWYRQQPGQSLTLIATANQGSEATYESGFVIDKFPISRPNLTFSTLTVSNMSPEDSSIYLCSVIGGGSGANVLTFGAGSRLTVL.

The gene calls are TRBV7-9 and TRBJ2-1; 8 bases map to TRBD2. The germline CDR1 and CDR2 sequences are SEHNR and FQNEAQ (reference sequence). The V gene end was trimmed by 4 bases and the J gene end by 4 bases; junction bases not matched to a gene: 12. The CDR3 covers 17 residues. CDR3 protein: CASSYGWTSPTYNEQFF. DNA of the CDR3: TGTGCCAGCAGCTACGGTTGGACTAGCCCCACATACAATGAGCAGTTCTTC. Full variable domain (outside the CDR3, taken from reference TRBV7-9 and TRBJ2-1): DTGVSQNPRHKITKRGQNVTFRCDPISEHNRLYWYRQTLGQGPEFLTYFQNEAQLEKSRLLSDRFSAERPKGSFSTLEIQRTEQGDSAMYLCASSYGWTSPTYNEQFFGPGTRLTVL.

On this clonotype: This may stem from a read error, because a much larger clone lies one nucleotide away. This chain joins TRBV20-1 and TRBJ1-6; TRBD1 is a possible D gene (6 bases). Trimming left V 7 bases short and J 13 bases short, with 17 bases between. The CDR3 is 12 amino acids. In germline, CDR1 is DFQATT, CDR2 SNEGSKA (reference sequence). As DNA, the CDR3 is TGCAGTGTGAACGGGGGGCTGGGTCCCCTCCACTTT. Translating gives CSVNGGLGPLHF.

The chain joins TRBV4-2 to TRBJ2-7; TRBD2 might be the D (6 bases). Trimming stripped 4 bases from V and 1 base from J, with 17 bases between. The CDR3 has 16 amino acids. Germline V gene sequence: CDR1 LGHNA, CDR2 YNFKEQ. For the CDR3, the DNA is TGTGCCAGCAGCCCCCGGTGGGGCGGGGAGTCCTACGAGCAGTACTTC. Protein product: CASSPRWGGESYEQYF.

The J gene is TRBJ2-1, the V gene TRBV29-1; 13 nucleotides align to TRBD2. Per the germline V gene, CDR1 is SQVTM and CDR2 is ANQGSEA. The CDR3 runs to 16 residues. V dropped 6 bases and J dropped 2; count of bases not matched to a gene: 7. This CDR3 reads CSVTRTSGSPYNEQFF. DNA of the CDR3: TGCAGCGTAACTCGGACTAGCGGGAGCCCCTACAATGAGCAGTTCTTC.

In DNA, the CDR3 is TGTGCCAGCTGCAGGGAAGATACGCAGTATTTT. Amino acid sequence: CASCREDTQYF. The genes are TRBV12-3 or TRBV12-4 and TRBJ2-3; tentatively, D is TRBD1 (5 bases). The CDR3 length is 11 residues. Trimming shortened V by 8 bases and J by 5 bases, and 8 bases separated the two germline ends.

The chain has TRBV28 and TRBJ1-3; D possibly corresponds to TRBD1 (6 bases). Trimming took 4 bases from V and 0 from J, leaving 13 bases between them. The CDR3 runs to 16 residues. Germline CDR1 MDHEN, CDR2 SYDVKM. DNA for the CDR3: TGTGCCAGCAGTTCACAGGGCCCCCCCTCTGGAAACACCATATATTTT. It yields the protein CASSSQGPPSGNTIYF.

The gene calls are TRBV5-1 and TRBJ2-4; 11 bases match TRBD2. The CDR3 runs to 17 residues. V was clipped by 8 bases and J by 0 bases; unmatched bases: 10. Per the germline V gene, CDR1 is SGHRS and CDR2 is YFSETQ. For the CDR3, the DNA is TGCGCCAGGGGGGGGACTAGCGGTTCCTTAGCCAAAAACATTCAGTACTTC. This codes for CARGGTSGSLAKNIQYF. The full variable domain, rest sourced from reference TRBV5-1 and TRBJ2-4, is KAGVTQTPRYLIKTRGQQVTLSCSPISGHRSVSWYQQTPGQGLQFLFEYFSETQRNKGNFPGRFSGRQFSNSRSEMNVSTLELGDSALYLCARGGTSGSLAKNIQYFGAGTRLSVL.

V usage is TRBV4-1 and J usage is TRBJ2-7; 10 nucleotides match TRBD2. Unmatched junction bases numbered 6, after V lost 2 bases and J lost 5 bases. Germline CDR1 reads MGHRA; CDR2 reads YSYEKL. CDR3 length equals 15 residues. CDR3 in DNA: TGCGCCAGCAGCCAAACTAGCGGGAATAACGACGAGCAGTACTTC. This sequence encodes CASSQTSGNNDEQYF.

This clonotype appeared many times. The V call is TRBV5-1, the J call TRBJ2-7, with 8 bases lining up with TRBD2. The CDR3 has 15 residues. Germline CDR1 is SGHRS and CDR2 is YFSETQ. Trimming at V came to 1 base and at J to 2 bases, leaving 5 bases not matched to a gene. CDR3 in DNA: TGCGCCAGCAGCTTGCGGGCGGGAGGTACCTACGAGCAGTACTTC. Protein product: CASSLRAGGTYEQYF. The full variable domain, with the rest looked up from reference TRBV5-1 and TRBJ2-7, is KAGVTQTPRYLIKTRGQQVTLSCSPISGHRSVSWYQQTPGQGLQFLFEYFSETQRNKGNFPGRFSGRQFSNSRSEMNVSTLELGDSALYLCASSLRAGGTYEQYFGPGTRLTVT.

V usage is TRBV4-2 and J usage is TRBJ2-2; 11 bases are shared with TRBD1. CDR1 is LGHNA, CDR2 YNFKEQ, per germline. This CDR3 spans 15 amino acids. The junction had 6 bases not matched to a gene; V was cut back by 5 bases and J by 7 bases. CDR3 residues: CASSSGQGEGGELFF. DNA of the CDR3: TGTGCCAGCAGCTCGGGACAGGGGGAAGGCGGGGAGCTGTTTTTT.

This clonotype was counted between two and nine times. This chain connects TRBV29-1 to TRBJ2-5, with 8 bases that match TRBD1. V was pared by 6 bases and J by 3 bases, with 6 bases of the junction left unmatched. This CDR3 region has 13 residues. Germline loops: CDR1 SQVTM, CDR2 ANQGSEA. For the CDR3, the DNA is TGCAGCGTCACACAGGGGGATGAAGAGACCCAGTACTTC. The encoded protein is CSVTQGDEETQYF.

This clonotype has a handful of counts. The V call is TRBV12-3 or TRBV12-4, the J call TRBJ1-2; a weak D match, TRBD1 (6 bases). The V and J ends lost 4 bases and 1 base respectively, with 10 bases between them. This CDR3 contains 14 residues. CDR3 DNA sequence: TGTGCCAGCAGTTCACTACAGGGTAACTATGGCTACACCTTC. Amino acids: CASSSLQGNYGYTF.